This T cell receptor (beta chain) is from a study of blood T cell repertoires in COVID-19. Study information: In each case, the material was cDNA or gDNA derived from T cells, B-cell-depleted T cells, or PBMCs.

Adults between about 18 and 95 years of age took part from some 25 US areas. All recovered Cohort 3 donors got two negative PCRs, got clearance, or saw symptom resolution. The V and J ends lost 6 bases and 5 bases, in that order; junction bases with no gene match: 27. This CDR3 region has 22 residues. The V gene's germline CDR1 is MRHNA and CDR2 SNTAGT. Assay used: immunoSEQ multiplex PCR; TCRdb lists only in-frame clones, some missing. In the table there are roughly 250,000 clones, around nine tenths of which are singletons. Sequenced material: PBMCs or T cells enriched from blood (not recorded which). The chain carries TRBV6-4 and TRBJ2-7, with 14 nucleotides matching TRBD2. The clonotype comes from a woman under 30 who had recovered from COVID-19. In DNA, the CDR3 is TGTGCCAGCAGAGACACGGGACTAGCGGGAGCAAAGGCATCGGGTCTACTCCACGAGCAGTACTTC. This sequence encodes CASRDTGLAGAKASGLLHEQYF.